The TCR beta chain under discussion was sequenced for a study of blood T cell repertoires in COVID-19. Study information: Sample material is recorded as cDNA or gDNA derived from T cells, B-cell-depleted T cells, or PBMCs.

Using immunoSEQ multiplex PCR, the repertoire was profiled, and TCRdb retains in-frame clones only, with some absent. In the table there are fewer than 150,000 clones, approximately 80% of which are singletons. This TCR came from an elderly woman in a cohort sampled during active or convalescent COVID-19. Sequenced sample: peripheral blood.

The CDR3 nucleotides are TGTGCCAGCAGCCACGCGGGGGGCTACAATGAGCAGTTCTTC. It yields the protein CASSHAGGYNEQFF. The gene calls are TRBV4-2 and TRBJ2-1, with 8 bases matching TRBD2. This CDR3 contains 14 residues. With V trimmed by 3 bases and J by 3 bases, 1 base remained unmatched. Germline V gene lookup returns CDR1 LGHNA and CDR2 YNFKEQ.